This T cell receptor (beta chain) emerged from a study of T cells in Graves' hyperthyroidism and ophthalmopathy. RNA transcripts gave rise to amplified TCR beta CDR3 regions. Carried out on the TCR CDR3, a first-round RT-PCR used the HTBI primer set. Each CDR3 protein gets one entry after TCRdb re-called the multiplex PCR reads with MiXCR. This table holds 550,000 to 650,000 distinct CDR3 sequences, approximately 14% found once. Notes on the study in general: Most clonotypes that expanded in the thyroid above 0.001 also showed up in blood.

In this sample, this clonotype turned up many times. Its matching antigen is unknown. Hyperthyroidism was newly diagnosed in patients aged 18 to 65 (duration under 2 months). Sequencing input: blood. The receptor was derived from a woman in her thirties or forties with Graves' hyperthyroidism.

CDR3 DNA: TGTGCCAGCAGCTTAGCTGGGACACGTTCTGGGGCCAACGTCCTGACTTTC. Residues: CASSLAGTRSGANVLTF. The rearrangement joins TRBV7-2 to TRBJ2-6, with D maybe TRBD1 (6 bases). The germline V gene encodes CDR1 SGHTA and CDR2 FQGNSA. The CDR3 loop spans 17 amino acids. The V gene lost 0 bases and the J gene lost 1 base, with 10 bases spanning the gap.